The T cell receptor beta chain under discussion was sequenced for a study of blood T cell repertoires in COVID-19. Looking at the study overall: Nucleic acid was either cDNA or gDNA, and it came from T cells, B-cell-depleted T cells, or PBMCs.

In the original analysis: Quantification of nucleated cells was approximated via reference gene primer amplification. Using immunoSEQ multiplex PCR, the repertoire was profiled, and TCRdb retains in-frame clones only, with some absent. From that table come the V and J calls and clone size; the DNA was used to work out D and trimming. Of fewer than 500,000 clones listed, 70% to 90% were seen once; the top ten hold 0.9% to 1%. The CDR3 loop spans 15 amino acids. CDR1 and CDR2 from the germline V gene are LGHDT and YNNKEL (reference sequence). Trimming removed 0 bases at V and 3 bases at J, with 12 bases between. Adults between about 18 and 89 years of age took part from about two dozen US areas.

The chain couples TRBV3-1 (or the pseudogene TRBV3-2) to TRBJ2-7; no clear D gene. The sequence came from a woman aged 25 to 39 with acute COVID-19. The sequenced sample consisted of PBMCs or T cells enriched from blood (not recorded which). The CDR3 reads CASSQDLPSYYEQYF. In nucleotides, the CDR3 is TGTGCCAGCAGCCAAGATTTACCGAGCTACTACGAGCAGTACTTC.